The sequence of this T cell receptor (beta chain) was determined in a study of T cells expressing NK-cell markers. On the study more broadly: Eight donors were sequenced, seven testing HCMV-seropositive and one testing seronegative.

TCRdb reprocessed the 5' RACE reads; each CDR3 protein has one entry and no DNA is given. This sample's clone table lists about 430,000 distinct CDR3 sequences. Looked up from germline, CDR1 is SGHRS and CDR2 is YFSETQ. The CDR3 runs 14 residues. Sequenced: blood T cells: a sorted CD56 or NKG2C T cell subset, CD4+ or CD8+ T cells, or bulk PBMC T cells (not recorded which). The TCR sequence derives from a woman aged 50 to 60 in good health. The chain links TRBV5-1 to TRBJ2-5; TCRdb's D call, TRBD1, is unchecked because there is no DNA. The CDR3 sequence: CASSSTGLGETQYF.